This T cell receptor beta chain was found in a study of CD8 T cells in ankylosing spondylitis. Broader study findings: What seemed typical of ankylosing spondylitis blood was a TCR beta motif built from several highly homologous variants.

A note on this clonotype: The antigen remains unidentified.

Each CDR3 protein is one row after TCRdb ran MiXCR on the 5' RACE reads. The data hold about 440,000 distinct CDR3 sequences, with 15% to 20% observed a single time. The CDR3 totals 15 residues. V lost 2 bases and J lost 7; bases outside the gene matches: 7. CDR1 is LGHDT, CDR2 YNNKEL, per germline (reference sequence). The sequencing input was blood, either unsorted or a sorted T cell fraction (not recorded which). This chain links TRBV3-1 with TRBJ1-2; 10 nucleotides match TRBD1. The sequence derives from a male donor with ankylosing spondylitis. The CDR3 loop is CASSQTPGQGTGYTF. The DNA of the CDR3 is TGTGCCAGCAGCCAAACTCCGGGACAGGGGACTGGCTACACCTTC. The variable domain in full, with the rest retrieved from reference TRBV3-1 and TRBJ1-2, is DTAVSQTPKYLVTQMGNDKSIKCEQNLGHDTMYWYKQDSKKFLKIMFSYNNKELIINETVPNRFSPKSPDKAHLNLHINSLELGDSAVYFCASSQTPGQGTGYTFGSGTRLTVV.